A selection of T cell receptor beta chains follows, all from one sample in a study of chemoradiotherapy in HPV16-positive cancers. Sequencing was performed with immunoSEQ multiplex PCR; in TCRdb, only in-frame clones are kept and a portion is missing. The table shows some 16,000 clones, with just under 80% occurring only once. This specimen was collected from a patient who underwent chemoradiotherapy. The receptors were gathered from a human donor with HPV-associated anogenital cancer. Both conserved end residues are part of each CDR3. D genes are given only for firm matches. Clone size appears in some rows only: once, few, many, or a class for an expanded clone.

v_gene	j_gene	abundance	d_gene	CDR3nt	CDR3aa
TRBV9	TRBJ2-3	-	-	TGTGCCAGCAGCAAGGACAGCACAGATACGCAGTATTTT	CASSKDSTDTQYF
TRBV7-3	TRBJ2-5	once	TRBD1	TGTGCCAGCAGCTTAAACAGGGGGGCGGGGGAGACCCAGTACTTC	CASSLNRGAGETQYF
TRBV5-1	TRBJ1-1	-	-	TGCGCCAGCAGCTCGAGCTGGGGGGAGACTGAAGCTTTCTTT	CASSSSWGETEAFF
TRBV18	TRBJ1-1	-	-	TGTGCCAGCTCACAGTACTTAGAGGCCAGGTCGAACACTGAAGCTTTCTTT	CASSQYLEARSNTEAFF
TRBV7-9	TRBJ1-3	-	-	TGTGCCAGCAGCTTAGGCGTCTCTGGAAACACCATATATTTT	CASSLGVSGNTIYF
TRBV7-9	TRBJ1-2	-	-	TGTGCCAGCAGCTTAGATGGCTACACCTTC	CASSLDGYTF
TRBV9	TRBJ2-1	-	TRBD2	TGTGCCAGCAGCGTCCCCTTCCGTGCGACTAGCGGGGATATAGATGAGCAGTTCTTC	CASSVPFRATSGDIDEQFF
TRBV19	TRBJ2-1	-	TRBD2	TGTGCCAGTAGTAGACCTCTTAGCGGGGGGGCCACGTTTCATGAGCAGTTCTTC	CASSRPLSGGATFHEQFF
TRBV5-8	TRBJ2-7	-	-	TGTGCCAGCAGCCCAGAAGACCCCGTTTGGGGCTACGAGCAGTACTTC	CASSPEDPVWGYEQYF
TRBV6-6	TRBJ2-7	few	-	TGTGCCAGCAGACAGAAGTTAATATCCTACGAGCAGTACTTC	CASRQKLISYEQYF
TRBV4-3	TRBJ2-5	few	TRBD2	TGCGCCAGCAGCCAAGAGTTGGGAGGAGTGGAGCGGGGGTCAGAGACCCAGTACTTC	CASSQELGGVERGSETQYF
TRBV4-3	TRBJ2-7	once	-	TGCGCCAGCAGCCAAGTGAGGGGCTCCTACGAGCAGTACTTC	CASSQVRGSYEQYF
TRBV28	TRBJ1-1	-	-	TGTGCCAGCAGTTTAAGGGGTGCCCCTGAAGCTTTCTTT	CASSLRGAPEAFF
TRBV21-1	TRBJ2-2	once	-	TGTGCCAGCAGCAAAGCGATTAGACAGGGTTCGAACACCGGGGAGCTGTTTTTT	CASSKAIRQGSNTGELFF
TRBV5-4	TRBJ2-5	-	TRBD1	TGTGCCAGCAGCGCGTACCGGGACAGGGGGCGAGAGACCCAGTACTTC	CASSAYRDRGRETQYF
TRBV7-9	TRBJ2-7	-	-	TGTGCCAGCAGCCCACCTACAGGCTCCTACGAGCAGTACTTC	CASSPPTGSYEQYF
TRBV7-2	TRBJ1-5	-	-	TGTGCCAGCAGCTTAGAGCAGGGTAACAATCAGCCCCAGCATTTT	CASSLEQGNNQPQHF
TRBV7-2	TRBJ2-1	-	-	TGTGCCAGCAGCTTAGTTTCCGGACAGAACAATGAGCAGTTCTTC	CASSLVSGQNNEQFF
TRBV5-6	TRBJ2-2	-	TRBD1	TGTGCCAGCAGCTTGGCTGCACAGGGGGCGACCGGGGAGCTGTTTTTT	CASSLAAQGATGELFF
TRBV9	TRBJ1-6	-	-	TGTGCCAGCAGCGCATCCTCGACGGGGAATTCACCCCTCCACTTT	CASSASSTGNSPLHF
TRBV4-1	TRBJ1-5	-	-	TGCGCCAGCAGCCAAGATGAGGGCAGGGGGCCCCAGCATTTT	CASSQDEGRGPQHF
TRBV9	TRBJ2-2	-	-	TGTGCCAGCAGCGCTACGGCTAGGGCAACAGCCGGGGAGCTGTTTTTT	CASSATARATAGELFF
TRBV28	TRBJ1-3	-	-	TGTGCCAGCAGTTTATTCCGACTCCGGGTCGGAAACACCATATATTTT	CASSLFRLRVGNTIYF
TRBV7-6	TRBJ2-7	-	TRBD1	TGTGCCAGCAGCCAAGGGACAGATTATTTCTACGAGCAGTACTTC	CASSQGTDYFYEQYF
TRBV30	TRBJ1-5	-	-	TGTGCCTGGTCCCGGGCAGGCAATCAGCCCCAGCATTTT	CAWSRAGNQPQHF
TRBV9	TRBJ2-5	-	TRBD2	TGTGCCAGCAGCCCTGGACTAGCACAAGAGACCCAGTACTTC	CASSPGLAQETQYF
TRBV2	TRBJ1-2	-	-	TGTGCCAGCAGTTACCGACCAGACCTCTATGGCTACACCTTC	CASSYRPDLYGYTF
TRBV27	TRBJ2-7	-	TRBD1	TGTGCCAGCAGCTCCGGGACAGGGGGACACGAGCAGTACTTC	CASSSGTGGHEQYF
TRBV27	TRBJ1-2	-	-	TGTGCCAGCAGTTTTACGGGAAACTATGGCTACACCTTC	CASSFTGNYGYTF
TRBV5-1	TRBJ1-6	-	-	TGCGCCAGCAGACAGGACGGGCATTGGGCACCCCTCCACTTT	CASRQDGHWAPLHF
TRBV12-5	TRBJ1-2	once	TRBD1	TGTGCTAGTGGTCCCGACAGGGGACTGAACTATGGCTACACCTTC	CASGPDRGLNYGYTF
TRBV30	TRBJ2-1	-	-	TGTGCCTGGAGTGTTCCTCCGCGGTCCTACAATGAGCAGTTCTTC	CAWSVPPRSYNEQFF
TRBV29-1	TRBJ2-5	-	-	TGCAGCGTTGAAAGGGGAGCCTTAGAGACCCAGTACTTC	CSVERGALETQYF
TRBV19	TRBJ1-1	-	-	TGTGCCAGTAGCTTAGGGGACTACACTGAAGCTTTCTTT	CASSLGDYTEAFF
TRBV5-6	TRBJ1-1	-	-	TGTGCCAGCAGCTCCCCCTGGGGTGAAGCTTTCTTT	CASSSPWGEAFF
TRBV7-3	TRBJ2-3	-	TRBD2	TGTGCCAGAGTCGCGGGGGGTAGCACAGATACGCAGTATTTT	CARVAGGSTDTQYF
TRBV28	TRBJ2-7	-	-	TGTGCCAGCAGTACACCTACCCGGGACATCGAGAAGTACGAGCAGTACTTC	CASSTPTRDIEKYEQYF
TRBV12-1	TRBJ1-5	-	-	TGTGCCAGCAGCTTTGGGTGGGTCGGGGTTCAGCCCCAGCATTTT	CASSFGWVGVQPQHF
TRBV7-8	TRBJ2-5	few	TRBD2	TGTGCCAGCAGCTCCCGCGGACTAGGACGGGACCAGTACTTC	CASSSRGLGRDQYF
TRBV15	TRBJ2-5	-	-	TGTGCCACCAGCAGAGTCGCGCGGGGAGAGACCCAGTACTTC	CATSRVARGETQYF
TRBV7-3	TRBJ1-1	-	-	TGTGCCAGCAGCGCGACAGGTGCGGACACTGAAGCTTTCTTT	CASSATGADTEAFF
TRBV18	TRBJ2-7	-	-	TGTGCCAGCTCACCACCGGTCGCGTCCTACGAGCAGTACTTC	CASSPPVASYEQYF
TRBV6-5	TRBJ2-7	-	TRBD1	TGTGCCAGCAGTTACTCGACAGGGGGGTACGAGCAGTACTTC	CASSYSTGGYEQYF
TRBV5-6	TRBJ2-2	-	-	TGTGCCAGCAGCTTGACTGACAGATACACCGGGGAGCTGTTTTTT	CASSLTDRYTGELFF
TRBV9	TRBJ2-3	-	-	TGTGCCAGCAGCGTCGGACTAGATACGCAGTATTTT	CASSVGLDTQYF
TRBV28	TRBJ2-7	-	-	TGTGCCAGCGGATCAACAGCCCCGCGAAAGTACTTC	CASGSTAPRKYF
TRBV28	TRBJ1-5	-	-	TGTGCCAGCCGGGGGGGGATCTATAGCAATCAGCCCCAGCATTTT	CASRGGIYSNQPQHF
TRBV9	TRBJ1-1	-	-	TGTGCCAGCAGCGCTGGGAGGAACACTGAAGCTTTCTTT	CASSAGRNTEAFF
TRBV6-6	TRBJ2-6	-	-	TGTGCCAGCACGAGCGGACCCGTCTCTGGGGCCAACGTCCTGACTTTC	CASTSGPVSGANVLTF